Listed below are T cell receptor beta chains from one sample, sequenced in a study of blood T cells in healthy people across ages. TCRdb reprocessed the 5' RACE reads with MiXCR, giving one entry per CDR3 protein. Among hundreds of thousands of distinct CDR3 sequences listed, 40% to 45% were seen once. The sample comprised blood. Receptor source: an elderly man in good health. The CDR3 runs from the conserved cysteine through the conserved F or W. Each record gives: CDR3 length, V gene, D gene, clone size, J gene, CDR3 DNA, CDR3 protein. A D gene is named only where the DNA matches it firmly. Not every row has a clone size; where given, it reads once, few, many or a size class.

15	TRBV6-5	NA	NA	TRBJ2-7	TGTGCCAGCAGCTTCAGTTTCAGCTCCTACAATGAGCAGTACTTC	CASSFSFSSYNEQYF
15	TRBV6-2/TRBV6-3	NA	NA	TRBJ1-3	TGTGCCAGCGGCTGGACGGCCTTCGGTGGAAACACCATATATTTT	CASGWTAFGGNTIYF
12	TRBV5-6	NA	few	TRBJ2-7	TGTGCCAGCAGCAAGGAATGGGGGGAGCAGTACTTC	CASSKEWGEQYF
14	TRBV20-1	NA	few	TRBJ1-1	TGCAGTGCTAGCCCGTCGACAGGGAACACTGAAGCTTTCTTT	CSASPSTGNTEAFF
13	TRBV20-1	TRBD1	few	TRBJ2-5	TGCAGTGCTGTAACAGGGGGTATGGAGACCCAGTACTTC	CSAVTGGMETQYF
14	TRBV20-1	NA	few	TRBJ2-7	TGCAGTGCTAGGGGCCCGGGACACCCTTACGAGCAGTACTTC	CSARGPGHPYEQYF
16	TRBV7-3	NA	few	TRBJ2-6	TGTGCCAGCAGCCCTCAGGGCAACTCTGGGGCCAACGTCCTGACTTTC	CASSPQGNSGANVLTF
15	TRBV30	NA	NA	TRBJ1-1	TGTGCCTGGAGTCTTTGGCGGGGATTGAACACTGAAGCTTTCTTT	CAWSLWRGLNTEAFF
17	TRBV4-1	NA	NA	TRBJ1-6	TGCGCCAGCAGCCTACCCCGACCGCGGGGACTTAATTCACCCCTCCACTTT	CASSLPRPRGLNSPLHF
16	TRBV12-3/TRBV12-4	TRBD1	NA	TRBJ2-7	TGTGCCAGCAGTTTAGCGCAGGCAGGGGGCTCCTACGAGCAGTACTTC	CASSLAQAGGSYEQYF
15	TRBV20-1	NA	few	TRBJ1-1	TGCAGTGCTAGAGCTCAAGGGTTGGGGAACACTGAAGCTTTCTTT	CSARAQGLGNTEAFF
17	TRBV4-2	NA	many	TRBJ2-3	TGTGCCAGCAGCCAAGATGACCCTCGGGCTAGCACAGATACGCAGTATTTT	CASSQDDPRASTDTQYF
12	TRBV12-3/TRBV12-4	NA	NA	TRBJ2-3	TGTGCCAGCAGCCGCATAGTTGATACGCAGTATTTT	CASSRIVDTQYF
14	TRBV18	TRBD1	NA	TRBJ2-7	TGTGCCAGCTCTCACCGGGACAGGTCCTACGAGCAGTACTTC	CASSHRDRSYEQYF
13	TRBV29-1	TRBD1	many	TRBJ2-5	TGCAGCGCAGGACAGGGGAGGGTAGAGACCCAGTACTTC	CSAGQGRVETQYF
14	TRBV29-1	NA	few	TRBJ2-7	TGCAGCGTTGAAGTAGGTATAGGTCCGGGGGAGCAGTACTTC	CSVEVGIGPGEQYF
14	TRBV7-2	NA	few	TRBJ1-2	TGTGCCAGCAGCTTAGGTGGCCAGAGCTATGGCTACACCTTC	CASSLGGQSYGYTF
16	TRBV7-2	TRBD1	few	TRBJ2-3	TGTGCCAGCAGCTCGCAACCCGGGACAGGCACAGATACGCAGTATTTT	CASSSQPGTGTDTQYF
15	TRBV10-3	NA	NA	TRBJ2-3	TGTGCCATCAGTGAGCCCAGTCGGCCAGCAGATACGCAGTATTTT	CAISEPSRPADTQYF
14	TRBV5-1	NA	many	TRBJ2-5	TGCGCCAGCAGCTTGGAGCGGGTACAAGAGACCCAGTACTTC	CASSLERVQETQYF
16	TRBV7-2	NA	few	TRBJ2-7	TGTGCCAGCAGCTTAGCTTATATAGGGGATTCCTACGAGCAGTACTTC	CASSLAYIGDSYEQYF
13	TRBV7-3	NA	once	TRBJ1-5	TGTGTCAGCAGCGATACAGGGAATCAGCCCCAGCATTTT	CVSSDTGNQPQHF
13	TRBV29-1	NA	few	TRBJ2-3	TGCAGCGTTAAGGCGGGGGCGGGAGATACGCAGTATTTT	CSVKAGAGDTQYF
15	TRBV5-1	TRBD2	NA	TRBJ2-1	TGCGCCAGCAGCGAAACTAGCGGGTTTTCCTACGAGCAGTTCTTC	CASSETSGFSYEQFF
15	TRBV4-1	NA	few	TRBJ1-4	TGCGCCAGCAGCCAAGAAAACAGGCAGAATGAAAAACTGTTTTTT	CASSQENRQNEKLFF
17	TRBV6-2/TRBV6-3	TRBD2	NA	TRBJ2-3	TGTGCCAGCAGTAATCCTCGGACTAGCGGGCCCGCGGATACGCAGTATTTT	CASSNPRTSGPADTQYF
15	TRBV6-2/TRBV6-3	TRBD1	NA	TRBJ1-5	TGTGCCAGCAGCGAGACAGGGGGCGTCAATCAGCCCCAGCATTTT	CASSETGGVNQPQHF
16	TRBV4-3	TRBD2	few	TRBJ2-7	TGCGCCAGCAGCCAAGACGGGGGGACCGGTATATACGAGCAGTACTTC	CASSQDGGTGIYEQYF
14	TRBV3-1	NA	NA	TRBJ2-3	TGTGCCAGCAGCCAAGGTAGATACACAGATACGCAGTATTTT	CASSQGRYTDTQYF
14	TRBV20-1	NA	NA	TRBJ2-6	TGCAGTGCTAGAGAGAACTCTGGGGCCAACGTCCTGACTTTC	CSARENSGANVLTF
11	TRBV30	NA	NA	TRBJ2-3	TGTGCCGGAGGGGCCCAGGATACGCAGTATTTT	CAGGAQDTQYF
14	TRBV6-5	NA	few	TRBJ2-5	TGTGCCAGCACCCTGGCAGGGGCAAAGGAGACCCAGTACTTC	CASTLAGAKETQYF
16	TRBV7-2	NA	once	TRBJ2-2	TGTGCCAGCAGCTTACTGGCGGCGGGCCAGACCGGGGAGCTGTTTTTT	CASSLLAAGQTGELFF
15	TRBV20-1	TRBD1	few	TRBJ1-5	TGCAGTGCTAGAGTTTCGACAGGGGTGGGTCAGCCCCAGCATTTT	CSARVSTGVGQPQHF
15	TRBV3-1	NA	few	TRBJ2-1	TGTGCCAGCAGCCAATTTCGAGGATCCTACAATGAGCAGTTCTTC	CASSQFRGSYNEQFF
11	TRBV6-2/TRBV6-3	NA	NA	TRBJ2-7	TGTGCCAGCGGAACAACCTACGAGCAGTACTTC	CASGTTYEQYF
17	TRBV3-1	TRBD2	many	TRBJ2-3	TGTGCCAGCAGCCGAAAATTACTAGCGGAGAGGGGAGATACGCAGTATTTT	CASSRKLLAERGDTQYF
12	TRBV12-3/TRBV12-4	NA	NA	TRBJ2-7	TGTGCCAGCACCAAGGACGGGTACGAGCAGTACTTC	CASTKDGYEQYF
17	TRBV7-2	NA	NA	TRBJ2-7	TGTGCCAGCAGCTTAGCCCCCCTAGGAGGGGGGGCGGACGAGCAGTACTTC	CASSLAPLGGGADEQYF
12	TRBV6-2/TRBV6-3	NA	NA	TRBJ2-1	TGTGCCAGCAGTTCCACACGATTCGAGCAGTTCTTC	CASSSTRFEQFF
15	TRBV3-1	NA	NA	TRBJ2-5	TGTGCCAGCAGCCTGGGAAAAACGGTGGAAGAGACCCAGTACTTC	CASSLGKTVEETQYF
16	TRBV5-1	TRBD2	NA	TRBJ2-1	TGCGCCAGCAGCACCTCTAGCGGGGGAACCTACAATGAGCAGTTCTTC	CASSTSSGGTYNEQFF
15	TRBV5-6	NA	once	TRBJ2-5	TGTGCCAGCCTAATATACGACAGGACTCAAGAGACCCAGTACTTC	CASLIYDRTQETQYF
15	TRBV4-1	NA	NA	TRBJ1-2	TGCGCCAGCAGCCAGAGGGGGGGGTTGGACTATGGTTACACCTTC	CASSQRGGLDYGYTF
15	TRBV28	NA	few	TRBJ2-3	TGTGCCAGCATTAGCGGCCCCTCTGGCACAGATACGCAGTATTTT	CASISGPSGTDTQYF
14	TRBV7-8	NA	few	TRBJ2-5	TGTGCCAGCAGCCCAGGGCCTGCCTGGGAGACCCAGTACTTC	CASSPGPAWETQYF
14	TRBV27	TRBD1	few	TRBJ2-7	TGTGCCAGCAGTTCAACACGGACAGGCTACGAGCAGTACTTC	CASSSTRTGYEQYF